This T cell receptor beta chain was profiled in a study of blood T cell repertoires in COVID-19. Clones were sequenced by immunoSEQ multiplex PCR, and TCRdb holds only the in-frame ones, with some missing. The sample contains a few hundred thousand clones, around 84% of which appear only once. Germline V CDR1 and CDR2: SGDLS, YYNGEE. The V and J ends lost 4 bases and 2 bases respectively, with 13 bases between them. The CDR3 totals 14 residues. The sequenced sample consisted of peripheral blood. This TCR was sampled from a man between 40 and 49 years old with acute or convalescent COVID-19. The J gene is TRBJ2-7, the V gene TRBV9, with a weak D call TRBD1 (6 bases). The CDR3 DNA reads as TGTGCCAGCAGCCCACGGACAGAACCCTACGAGCAGTACTTC. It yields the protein CASSPRTEPYEQYF.